This T cell receptor beta chain derives from a study of T cell repertoires in cytomegalovirus infection. Study-wide background: Public TCR beta signatures provided an indication of both CMV infection and a matching HLA type.

Study-wide results and limits: HLA-C-restricted CMV clonotypes gave the most frequent clonotype in two of eight donors.

Note on this clonotype: Its target is unknown.

TCRdb re-called the reads with MiXCR, one entry per CDR3 protein. The data show about 740,000 distinct CDR3 sequences, about 40% seen once. The sequenced sample consisted of PBMCs. The sequence was obtained from a human donor in good health (CMV status not recorded). Some clones in this sample may be carry-over from other donors' samples.

Written as DNA, the CDR3 is TGTGCCTGGAGTCCCCCCTTCGACGTGTTCCGCGAGCAGTACTTC. Encoded protein: CAWSPPFDVFREQYF. This chain uses TRBV30 with TRBJ2-7; D uncertain. V dropped 2 bases and J dropped 6 bases, with 20 bases sitting between them. This CDR3 has 15 amino acids. Germline values: CDR1 GTSNPN, CDR2 SVGIG (reference sequence). Looking up the rest from reference TRBV30 and TRBJ2-7 gives the full variable domain: SQTIHQWPATLVQPVGSPLSLECTVEGTSNPNLYWYRQAAGRGLQLLFYSVGIGQISSEVPQNLSASRPQDRQFILSSKKLLLSDSGFYLCAWSPPFDVFREQYFGPGTRLTVT.